This record concerns one T cell receptor (beta chain) sequence. Its target is not known. None of the participants with HIV were treated outside the United States. Researchers ran immunoSEQ v3.0 at survey level. Some clones are missing from TCRdb's copy, which holds only in-frame ones; the method was immunoSEQ multiplex PCR. Of some 25,000 clones detected, approximately 82% appear once; the ten largest clones hold approximately 2.5%. V gave up 5 bases and J gave up 0 bases; unmatched junction bases: 12. Per germline, CDR1 LGHNT and CDR2 FRNRAP. This CDR3 is 18 amino acids long. This record belongs to a study of long-term antiretroviral therapy in people with HIV. Overall study: Some samples came about a decade before the 2015 immediate-ART recommendation, and these were the earliest.

Overall study results and limits: Versus controls, repertoires in people with HIV had narrower CDR3 length ranges.

The chain combines TRBV12-5 with TRBJ2-2; 7 bases line up with TRBD1. The TCR was taken from a man between 50 and 59 years old with HIV. The material sequenced was unsorted PBMCs, taken 3 years after starting antiretroviral therapy. CDR3 in amino acids: CASGQDRLNNTNTGELFF. The CDR3 DNA reads as TGTGCTAGTGGTCAGGACAGGCTTAATAATACGAACACCGGGGAGCTGTTTTTT. The whole variable domain, filled in from reference TRBV12-5 and TRBJ2-2, reads DARVTQTPRHKVTEMGQEVTMRCQPILGHNTVFWYRQTMMQGLELLAYFRNRAPLDDSGMPKDRFSAEMPDATLATLKIQPSEPRDSAVYFCASGQDRLNNTNTGELFFGEGSRLTVL.